This T cell receptor (beta chain) comes out of a study of T cells in Graves' hyperthyroidism and ophthalmopathy. This clonotype was seen ten or more times. RNA transcripts gave rise to amplified TCR beta CDR3 regions. First-round RT-PCR targeting the TCR CDR3 was performed with the HTBI primer set. TCRdb reanalysed the multiplex PCR reads using MiXCR and keeps one entry per CDR3 protein. Here the sample spans hundreds of thousands of distinct CDR3 sequences, over 12% being singletons. Germline V lookup: CDR1 SGHTA, CDR2 FQGNSA. This CDR3 spans 15 amino acids. Trimming took 2 bases from V and 0 from J, leaving 10 bases between them. Clinicians diagnosed patients from clinical symptoms, serum thyroxine and TRAb, thyroid ultrasound and orbital computed tomography.

The chain uses TRBV7-2 and TRBJ1-2; unclear D gene. Material: blood. The origin of this receptor is a man between 45 and 60 years old with Graves' ophthalmopathy. CDR3 sequence reads: CASSLSPGANYGYTF. In nucleotides, the CDR3 is TGTGCCAGCAGCTTATCCCCCGGGGCTAACTATGGCTACACCTTC.